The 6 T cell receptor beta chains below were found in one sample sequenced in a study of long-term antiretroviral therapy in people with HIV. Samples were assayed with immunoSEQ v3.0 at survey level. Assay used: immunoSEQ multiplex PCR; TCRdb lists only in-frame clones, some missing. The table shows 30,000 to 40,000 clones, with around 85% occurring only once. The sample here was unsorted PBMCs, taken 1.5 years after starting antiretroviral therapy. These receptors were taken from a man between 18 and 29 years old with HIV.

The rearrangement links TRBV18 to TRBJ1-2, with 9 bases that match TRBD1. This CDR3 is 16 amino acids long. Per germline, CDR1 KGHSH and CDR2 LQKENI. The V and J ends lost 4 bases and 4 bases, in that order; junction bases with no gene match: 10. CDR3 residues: CASSRDRVTAAYGYTF. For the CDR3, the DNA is TGTGCCAGCTCACGGGACAGGGTAACAGCGGCCTATGGCTACACCTTC.

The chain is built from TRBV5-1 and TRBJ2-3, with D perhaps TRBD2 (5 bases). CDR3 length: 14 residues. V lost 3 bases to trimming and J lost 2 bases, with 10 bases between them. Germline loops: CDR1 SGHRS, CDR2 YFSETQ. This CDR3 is CASSSRLSTDTQYF. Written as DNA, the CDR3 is TGCGCCAGCAGCTCCAGACTATCCACAGATACGCAGTATTTT.

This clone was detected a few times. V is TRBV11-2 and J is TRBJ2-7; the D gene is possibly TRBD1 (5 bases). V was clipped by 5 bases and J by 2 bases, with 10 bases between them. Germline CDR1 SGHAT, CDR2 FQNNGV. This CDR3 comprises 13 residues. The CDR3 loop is CASSKGSTYEQYF. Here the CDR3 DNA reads TGTGCCAGCAGCAAGGGGTCCACCTACGAGCAGTACTTC.

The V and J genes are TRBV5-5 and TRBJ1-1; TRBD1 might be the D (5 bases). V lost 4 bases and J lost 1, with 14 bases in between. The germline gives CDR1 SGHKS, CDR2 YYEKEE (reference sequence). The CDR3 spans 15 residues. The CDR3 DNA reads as TGTGCCAGCAGCGGTGAGGCAGGGCCGAACACTGAAGCTTTCTTT. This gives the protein CASSGEAGPNTEAFF. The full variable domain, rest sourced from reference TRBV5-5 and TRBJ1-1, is DAGVTQSPTHLIKTRGQQVTLRCSPISGHKSVSWYQQVLGQGPQFIFQYYEKEERGRGNFPDRFSARQFPNYSSELNVNALLLGDSALYLCASSGEAGPNTEAFFGQGTRLTVV.

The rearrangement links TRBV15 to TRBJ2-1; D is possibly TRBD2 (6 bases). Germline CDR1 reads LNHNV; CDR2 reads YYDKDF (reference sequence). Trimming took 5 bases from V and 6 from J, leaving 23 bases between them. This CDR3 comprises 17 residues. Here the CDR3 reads CATSRTRDSSGFNEQFF. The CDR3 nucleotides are TGTGCCACCAGCCGGACCCGGGACTCCAGCGGGTTCAATGAGCAGTTCTTC.

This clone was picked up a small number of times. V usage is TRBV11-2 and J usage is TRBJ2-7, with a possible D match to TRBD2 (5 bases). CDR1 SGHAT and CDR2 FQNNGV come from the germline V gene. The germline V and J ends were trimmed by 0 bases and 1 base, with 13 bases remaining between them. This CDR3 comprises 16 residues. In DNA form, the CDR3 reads TGTGCCAGCAGCTTAGATCGAATTAGCGCTTCCTACGAGCAGTACTTC. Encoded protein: CASSLDRISASYEQYF.